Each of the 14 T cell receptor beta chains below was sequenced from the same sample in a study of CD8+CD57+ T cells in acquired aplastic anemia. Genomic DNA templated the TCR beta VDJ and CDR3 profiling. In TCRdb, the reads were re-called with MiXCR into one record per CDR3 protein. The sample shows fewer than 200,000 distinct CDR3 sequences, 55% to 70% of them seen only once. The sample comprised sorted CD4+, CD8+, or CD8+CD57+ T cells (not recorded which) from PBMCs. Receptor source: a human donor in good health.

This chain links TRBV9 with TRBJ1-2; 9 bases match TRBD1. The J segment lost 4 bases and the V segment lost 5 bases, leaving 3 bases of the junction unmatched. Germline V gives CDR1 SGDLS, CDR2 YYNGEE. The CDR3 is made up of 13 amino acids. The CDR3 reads CASRGTGPYGYTF. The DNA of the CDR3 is TGTGCCAGCAGGGGGACAGGGCCCTATGGCTACACCTTC.

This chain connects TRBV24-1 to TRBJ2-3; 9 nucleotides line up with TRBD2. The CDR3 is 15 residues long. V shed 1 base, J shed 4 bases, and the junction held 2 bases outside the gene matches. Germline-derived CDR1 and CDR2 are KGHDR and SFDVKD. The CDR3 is CATSDLAGGPDTQYF. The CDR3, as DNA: TGTGCCACCAGTGATTTAGCGGGGGGACCAGATACGCAGTATTTT.

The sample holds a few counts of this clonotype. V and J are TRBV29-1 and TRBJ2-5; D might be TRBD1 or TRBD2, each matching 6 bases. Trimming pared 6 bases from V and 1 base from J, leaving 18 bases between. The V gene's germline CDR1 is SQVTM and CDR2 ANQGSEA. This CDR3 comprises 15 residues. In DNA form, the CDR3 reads TGCAGCGTCAAACGGGACACTAGCACCCAAGAGACCCAGTACTTC. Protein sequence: CSVKRDTSTQETQYF.

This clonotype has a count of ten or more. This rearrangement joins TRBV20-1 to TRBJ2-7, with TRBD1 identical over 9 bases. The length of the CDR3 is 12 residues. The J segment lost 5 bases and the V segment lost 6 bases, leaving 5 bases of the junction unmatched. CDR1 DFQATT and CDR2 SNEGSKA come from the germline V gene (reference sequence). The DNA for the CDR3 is TGCAGTGCCGGGACAGGGATAAACGAGCAGTACTTC. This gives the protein CSAGTGINEQYF.

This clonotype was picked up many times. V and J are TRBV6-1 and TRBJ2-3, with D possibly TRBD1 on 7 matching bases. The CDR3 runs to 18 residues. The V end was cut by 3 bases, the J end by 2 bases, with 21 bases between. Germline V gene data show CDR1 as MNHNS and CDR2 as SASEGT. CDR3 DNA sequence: TGTGCCAGCAGTGAGGACAGGCTGATAGCGGCCTACACAGATACGCAGTATTTT. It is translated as CASSEDRLIAAYTDTQYF.

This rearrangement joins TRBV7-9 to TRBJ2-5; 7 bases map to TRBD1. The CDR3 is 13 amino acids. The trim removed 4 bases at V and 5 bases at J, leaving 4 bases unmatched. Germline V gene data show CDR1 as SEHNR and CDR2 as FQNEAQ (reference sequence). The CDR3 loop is CASSSYRGETQYF. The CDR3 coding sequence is TGTGCCAGCAGCTCTTACAGGGGCGAGACCCAGTACTTC.

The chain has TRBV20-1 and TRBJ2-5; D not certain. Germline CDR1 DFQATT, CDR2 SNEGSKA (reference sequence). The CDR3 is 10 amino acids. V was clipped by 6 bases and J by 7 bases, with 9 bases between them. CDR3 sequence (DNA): TGCAGTGCCTTTCTGGGGACCCAGTACTTC. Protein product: CSAFLGTQYF.

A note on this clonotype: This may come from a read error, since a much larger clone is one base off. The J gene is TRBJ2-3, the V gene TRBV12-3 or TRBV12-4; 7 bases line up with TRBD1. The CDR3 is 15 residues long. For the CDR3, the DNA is TGTGCCAGCAGGACCGGGACAGCGAACACAGGTACGCAGTATTTT. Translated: CASRTGTANTGTQYF.

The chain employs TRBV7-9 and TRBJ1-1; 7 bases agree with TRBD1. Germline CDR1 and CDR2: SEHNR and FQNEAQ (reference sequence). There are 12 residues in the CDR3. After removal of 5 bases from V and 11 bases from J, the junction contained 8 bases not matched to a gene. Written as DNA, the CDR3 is TGTGCCAGCAGCGGACAGGAGGTCGAGGCTTTCTTT. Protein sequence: CASSGQEVEAFF.

DNA for the CDR3: TGTGCCAGCTCTGCAGGGGAGACCTACGAGCAGTACTTC. It translates to CASSAGETYEQYF. The chain carries TRBV7-9 and TRBJ2-7; tentative D call: TRBD1 (6 bases). V lost 8 bases and J 2 bases, leaving 13 bases between the germline ends. This CDR3 is 13 amino acids long. Germline CDR1 and CDR2: SEHNR and FQNEAQ (reference sequence). Together with reference TRBV7-9 and TRBJ2-7, the CDR3 gives the full variable domain: DTGVSQNPRHKITKRGQNVTFRCDPISEHNRLYWYRQTLGQGPEFLTYFQNEAQLEKSRLLSDRFSAERPKGSFSTLEIQRTEQGDSAMYLCASSAGETYEQYFGPGTRLTVT.

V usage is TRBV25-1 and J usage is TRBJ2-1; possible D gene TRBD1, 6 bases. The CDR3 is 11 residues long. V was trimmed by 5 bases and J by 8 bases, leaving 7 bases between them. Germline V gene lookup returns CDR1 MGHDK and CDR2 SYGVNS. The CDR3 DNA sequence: TGTGCCAGCAGTACAGGGTATGAGCAGTTCTTC. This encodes CASSTGYEQFF.

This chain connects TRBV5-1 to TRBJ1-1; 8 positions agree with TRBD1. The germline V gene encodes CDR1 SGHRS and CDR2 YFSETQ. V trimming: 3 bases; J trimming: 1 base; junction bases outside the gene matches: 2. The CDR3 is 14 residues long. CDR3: CASSYTGGNTEAFF. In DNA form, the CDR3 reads TGCGCCAGCAGCTACACAGGGGGGAACACTGAAGCTTTCTTT.

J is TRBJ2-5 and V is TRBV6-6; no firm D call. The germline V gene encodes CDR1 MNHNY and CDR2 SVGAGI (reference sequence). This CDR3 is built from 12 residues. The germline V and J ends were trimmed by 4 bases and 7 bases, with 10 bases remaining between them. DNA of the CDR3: TGTGCCAGCAGTTCTACAGAAGTGACCCAGTACTTC. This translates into CASSSTEVTQYF.

For the CDR3, the DNA is TGTGCCAGCAGCCGCGACCCCACGACAGGGGCCACTGAAGCTTTCTTT. Translation: CASSRDPTTGATEAFF. The chain is built from TRBV7-2 and TRBJ1-1, with 8 nucleotides matching TRBD1. This CDR3 has 16 residues. The V gene end was trimmed by 5 bases and the J gene end by 4 bases; junction bases not matched to a gene: 12. Germline assignment: CDR1 SGHTA and CDR2 FQGNSA.